These 26 T cell receptor beta chains were all obtained from the same sample, sequenced in a study of CD4+ T cells in melanoma. Some clones are missing from TCRdb's copy, which holds only in-frame ones; the method was immunoSEQ multiplex PCR. The profile covers over 100,000 clones, with around 92% appearing a single time and around 3.3% taken by the ten largest. Sequenced sample: peripheral blood. Receptors were obtained from a human donor with melanoma.

CDR3 nucleotide sequence: TGTGCCAGCAGTGAGAGACCAGCGGGAGGGCCAGATACGCAGTATTTT. Residues: CASSERPAGGPDTQYF. V gene TRBV6-1 combines with J gene TRBJ2-3; 10 bases align to TRBD2. V trimming: 3 bases; J trimming: 4 bases; junction bases outside the gene matches: 7. Germline V gene data show CDR1 as MNHNS and CDR2 as SASEGT. This CDR3 spans 16 amino acids.

The rearrangement joins TRBV7-2 to TRBJ2-3, with 8 bases matching TRBD1. The CDR3 runs to 14 residues. V gave up 5 bases and J gave up 3 bases; unmatched junction bases: 4. Per germline, CDR1 SGHTA and CDR2 FQGNSA. CDR3 DNA sequence: TGTGCCAGCAGCCGAAGGACAGGGACAGATACGCAGTATTTT. Protein sequence: CASSRRTGTDTQYF.

V is TRBV5-4 and J is TRBJ2-5, with TRBD1 identical over 8 bases. The CDR3 has 15 amino acids. Germline V gene data show CDR1 as SGHNT and CDR2 as YYREEE (reference sequence). With V trimmed by 1 base and J by 2 bases, 4 bases remained unmatched. In DNA, the CDR3 is TGTGCCAGCAGCTTGAACCAGGGGGCACAAGAGACCCAGTACTTC. This gives the protein CASSLNQGAQETQYF.

The chain uses TRBV29-1 and TRBJ2-7; D gene unclear. From germline, CDR1 is SQVTM and CDR2 ANQGSEA. This CDR3 has 14 amino acids. Trimming pared 2 bases from V and 4 bases from J, leaving 15 bases between. DNA for the CDR3: TGCAGCGTTGAATCTCGTATGGACCCTTACGAGCAGTACTTC. Amino acids: CSVESRMDPYEQYF.

The chain couples TRBV29-1 to TRBJ2-3; 9 nucleotides line up with TRBD1. CDR1 and CDR2 (germline): SQVTM, ANQGSEA. There are 13 residues in the CDR3. The trim removed 5 bases at V and 3 bases at J, leaving 3 bases unmatched. The CDR3, as DNA: TGCAGCGTTCCGGGACAGGGAACAGATACGCAGTATTTT. Its protein is CSVPGQGTDTQYF.

The gene calls are TRBV19 and TRBJ2-2; TRBD2 matches 11 bases. V shed 5 bases, J shed 5 bases, and the junction held 4 bases outside the gene matches. This CDR3 contains 15 residues. Germline CDR1 LNHDA, CDR2 SQIVND (reference sequence). The CDR3 region is CASSPSGGLTGELFF. The CDR3 nucleotides read TGTGCCAGTAGTCCTAGCGGGGGGTTGACCGGGGAGCTGTTTTTT.

The V and J genes are TRBV6-1 and TRBJ2-3; tentative D call: TRBD2 (5 bases). Trimming left V 3 bases short and J 6 bases short, with 19 bases between. The CDR3 extends over 16 amino acids. CDR1 MNHNS and CDR2 SASEGT come from the germline V gene. The CDR3 DNA is TGTGCCAGCAGTGAGCCGGGAACCCGGGGTTGGGATACGCAGTATTTT. It encodes CASSEPGTRGWDTQYF.

The V call is TRBV10-3, the J call TRBJ2-1; TRBD2 matches 10 bases. The germline V gene has CDR1 ENHRY and CDR2 SYGVKD. The CDR3 spans 17 residues. The V segment lost 0 bases and the J segment 5 bases; nucleotides outside the gene matches: 7. The CDR3 here is CAISESGGTSVNNEQFF. The DNA for the CDR3 is TGTGCCATCAGTGAGTCGGGGGGGACTAGCGTAAACAATGAGCAGTTCTTC.

This chain connects TRBV7-2 to TRBJ2-7; 8 nucleotides align to TRBD2. After removal of 0 bases from V and 0 bases from J, the junction contained 1 base not matched to a gene. The germline V gene encodes CDR1 SGHTA and CDR2 FQGNSA. The CDR3 is 15 residues long. The CDR3 DNA reads as TGTGCCAGCAGCTTAGCACTAGCGGCCTCCTACGAGCAGTACTTC. This sequence encodes CASSLALAASYEQYF.

The chain combines TRBV11-2 with TRBJ1-3, with a weak D call TRBD1 (6 bases). Germline V gives CDR1 SGHAT, CDR2 FQNNGV. V was clipped by 6 bases and J by 0 bases, with 15 bases between them. The CDR3 has 16 residues. CDR3 residues: CASRDPGHISGNTIYF. CDR3 DNA: TGTGCCAGCAGAGATCCGGGACATATCTCTGGAAACACCATATATTTT.

The rearrangement links TRBV7-3 to TRBJ1-1; maybe TRBD1 (5 bases). There are 13 residues in the CDR3. From germline, CDR1 is SGHTA and CDR2 FQGTGA. V lost 5 bases, J lost 4 bases, and 11 bases lay in between. CDR3 residues: CASSRRGVTEAFF. In DNA, the CDR3 is TGTGCCAGCAGCCGGAGAGGGGTCACTGAAGCTTTCTTT.

This chain joins TRBV28 and TRBJ1-2, with D possibly matching TRBD1 (6 bases). The CDR3 covers 14 residues. Germline V gene data show CDR1 as MDHEN and CDR2 as SYDVKM. The V and J ends lost 5 bases and 8 bases respectively, with 18 bases between them. CDR3 in amino acids: CASSLVTGFRGYTF. The CDR3 DNA reads as TGTGCCAGCAGTCTCGTGACAGGTTTCCGAGGCTACACCTTC.

V is TRBV14 and J is TRBJ2-3; 12 bases map to TRBD2. CDR3 length: 18 amino acids. V dropped 8 bases and J dropped 3; count of bases not matched to a gene: 15. Germline CDR1 SGHDN, CDR2 FVKESK. CDR3 residues: CASRRRLAGVRGTDTQYF. The CDR3 nucleotides are TGTGCCAGCCGCAGGCGACTAGCGGGAGTTCGGGGGACAGATACGCAGTATTTT.

V usage is TRBV7-2 and J usage is TRBJ1-2, with a tentative D call TRBD1 (6 bases). Trimming took 2 bases from V and 6 from J, leaving 10 bases between them. The germline gives CDR1 SGHTA, CDR2 FQGNSA. The CDR3 is made up of 13 amino acids. The CDR3 region is CASSLTGIDGYTF. CDR3 nucleotide sequence: TGTGCCAGCAGCTTAACAGGGATAGATGGCTACACCTTC.

The CDR3 region has the DNA TGTGCCAGCAGTTGGGGACACCTCTCTGGGGCCAACGTCCTGACTTTC. It codes for CASSWGHLSGANVLTF. The chain recombines TRBV28 with TRBJ2-6; D is possibly TRBD1 (6 bases). This CDR3 contains 16 residues. CDR1 MDHEN and CDR2 SYDVKM come from the germline V gene. V gave up 4 bases and J gave up 0 bases, with 10 bases separating them.

V and J are TRBV5-4 and TRBJ2-5; the D gene is possibly TRBD2 (6 bases). The germline V gene encodes CDR1 SGHNT and CDR2 YYREEE (reference sequence). Deletions cut 0 bases from V and 4 bases from J, with 7 bases between. The CDR3 spans 13 residues. The CDR3 is CASSLAGRETQYF. The CDR3 bases are TGTGCCAGCAGCTTGGCCGGGAGAGAGACCCAGTACTTC.

This chain uses TRBV9 with TRBJ1-3, with 9 bases fitting TRBD1. There are 16 residues in the CDR3. J lost 4 bases, V lost 3 bases, and 8 bases had no gene match. Germline V CDR1 and CDR2: SGDLS, YYNGEE. The CDR3 is CASSGPGTGFGNTIYF. The CDR3 DNA reads TGTGCCAGCAGCGGTCCTGGGACAGGGTTCGGAAACACCATATATTTT.

V and J are TRBV9 and TRBJ2-2, with D possibly TRBD1 on 5 matching bases. The germline V gene has CDR1 SGDLS and CDR2 YYNGEE. CDR3 length: 15 residues. V lost 2 bases and J lost 6, with 14 bases in between. The DNA of the CDR3 is TGTGCCAGCAGCGTTGCAGGGCTGGGGCCCGGGGAGCTGTTTTTT. This encodes CASSVAGLGPGELFF.

The chain couples TRBV7-2 to TRBJ1-1, with 12 nucleotides matching TRBD1. V dropped 1 base and J dropped 7; count of bases not matched to a gene: 10. Germline loops: CDR1 SGHTA, CDR2 FQGNSA. The CDR3 has 17 amino acids. The CDR3 sequence is CASSLERIGTGGGEAFF. The CDR3 DNA sequence: TGTGCCAGCAGCTTAGAACGCATAGGGACAGGGGGCGGTGAAGCTTTCTTT.

The chain joins TRBV7-9 to TRBJ2-7; D possibly corresponds to TRBD1 (6 bases). The V end was cut by 4 bases, the J end by 3 bases, with 16 bases between. The CDR3 extends over 15 amino acids. From germline, CDR1 is SEHNR and CDR2 FQNEAQ (reference sequence). The CDR3 loop is CASSSFSQGLYEQYF. CDR3 in DNA: TGTGCCAGCAGCTCGTTCTCCCAGGGGCTCTACGAGCAGTACTTC. The full variable domain, rest sourced from reference TRBV7-9 and TRBJ2-7, is DTGVSQNPRHKITKRGQNVTFRCDPISEHNRLYWYRQTLGQGPEFLTYFQNEAQLEKSRLLSDRFSAERPKGSFSTLEIQRTEQGDSAMYLCASSSFSQGLYEQYFGPGTRLTVT.

The chain joins TRBV4-1 to TRBJ1-4, with no clear D. Per the germline V gene, CDR1 is MGHRA and CDR2 is YSYEKL. CDR3 length equals 14 residues. V was pared by 1 base and J by 8 bases, with 11 bases between. CDR3 in amino acids: CASSQVSDGEKLFF. CDR3 DNA: TGCGCCAGCAGCCAAGTGTCAGATGGAGAAAAACTGTTTTTT.

The chain recombines TRBV6-1 with TRBJ1-1, with 8 bases fitting TRBD1. V lost 0 bases, J lost 4 bases, and 10 bases stayed unmatched. CDR1 is MNHNS, CDR2 SASEGT, per germline. The CDR3 spans 17 residues. The DNA of the CDR3 is TGTGCCAGCAGTGAAGCCAGGGGGCCCGCTTGGAGCACTGAAGCTTTCTTT. Its protein product is CASSEARGPAWSTEAFF.

The CDR3 nucleotides are TGTGCCAGCAGCTCCCGGGACAGGGTGGTACCCGAGCAGTACTTC. Translating it yields CASSSRDRVVPEQYF. The rearrangement uses TRBV7-2 and TRBJ2-7; TRBD1 matches 9 bases. The CDR3 covers 15 residues. Germline-derived CDR1 and CDR2 are SGHTA and FQGNSA. V lost 4 bases to trimming and J lost 6 bases; unmatched junction nucleotides: 10.

Here the CDR3 DNA reads TGCAGCGCCAGGGGGAGACTAGCGGGGGAGCCCTACGAGCAGTACTTC. Encoded protein: CSARGRLAGEPYEQYF. The rearrangement joins TRBV29-1 to TRBJ2-7, with 12 bases fitting TRBD2. V lost 7 bases and J lost 2; bases outside the gene matches: 12. The CDR3 consists of 16 residues. CDR1 is SQVTM, CDR2 ANQGSEA, per germline.

The chain combines TRBV4-2 with TRBJ1-2; 9 nucleotides line up with TRBD1. The germline CDR1 and CDR2 sequences are LGHNA and YNFKEQ. V lost 0 bases and J lost 2; bases outside the gene matches: 7. The CDR3 is 17 residues long. The DNA for the CDR3 is TGTGCCAGCAGCCAAGATACCCCGGACAGGGGAAACTATGGCTACACCTTC. Amino acid sequence: CASSQDTPDRGNYGYTF.

The chain carries TRBV11-2 and TRBJ2-7, with 9 positions matching TRBD2. CDR1 and CDR2 (germline): SGHAT, FQNNGV. The junction had 4 bases not matched to a gene; V was cut back by 6 bases and J by 1 base. The CDR3 is 14 amino acids. The CDR3 loop is CASSWTSESYEQYF. The DNA for the CDR3 is TGTGCCAGCAGTTGGACTAGCGAATCCTACGAGCAGTACTTC.